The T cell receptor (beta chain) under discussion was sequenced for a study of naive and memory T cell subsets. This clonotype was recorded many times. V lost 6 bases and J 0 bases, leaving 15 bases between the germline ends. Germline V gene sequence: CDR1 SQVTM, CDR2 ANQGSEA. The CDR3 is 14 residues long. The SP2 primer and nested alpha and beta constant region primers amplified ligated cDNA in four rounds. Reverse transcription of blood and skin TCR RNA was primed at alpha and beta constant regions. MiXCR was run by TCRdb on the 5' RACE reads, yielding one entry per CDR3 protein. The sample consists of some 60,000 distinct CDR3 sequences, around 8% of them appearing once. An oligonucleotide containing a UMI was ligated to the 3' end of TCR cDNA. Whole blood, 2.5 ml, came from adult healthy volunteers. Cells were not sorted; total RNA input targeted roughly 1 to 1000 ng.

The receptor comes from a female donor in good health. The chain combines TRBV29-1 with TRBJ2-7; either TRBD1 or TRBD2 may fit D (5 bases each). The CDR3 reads CSVASRAGSYEQYF. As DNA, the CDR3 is TGCAGCGTCGCTAGCAGGGCGGGCTCCTACGAGCAGTACTTC.